Given below is one T cell receptor (beta chain) in context. Its antigen is not yet known. Qualities for individual bases were not recorded, and no much larger clone is one base off. This sample stems from a study of shared clonotypes between healthy human individuals (dated by TCRdb to the early 2020s). Some background on the complete study: The cohort comprised a couple of women and a few men aged 18 to 49 years. For each donor, CD4 naive and CD4 memory were each run on three plates, CD8 naive on two plates, and CD8 memory on one plate. Blood TCR repertoires of a handful of healthy adults were deeply sequenced to estimate repertoire size and the extent of clonotype sharing between individuals. Libraries were prepared and TCR repertoires were sequenced by different laboratories using diverse techniques, in order to increase sequencing depth and limit assay-specific biases. Leukapheresis yielded between about 0.9 and 9.5 billion PBMCs per donor.

Results the study describes overall, beyond this receptor: Even with the large sequencing depth, rarefaction of the sorted-subset datasets indicated that sequencing was incomplete. Larger estimated clonotype richness was generally found for naive subsets than for memory subsets. Sampling was restricted to blood, and TCR repertoires in tissue are likely to differ from TCR repertoires in blood. The small number of donors limited the genetic and exposure-history diversity represented. When a handful of donors were compared, the shared fraction of clonotypes was about 5.5% for naive CD4, roughly 3.3% for naive CD8, 2% to 2.5% for memory CD4, and 0.3% to 0.5% for memory CD8. Pairwise subsampling indicated that sequencing depth was expected to affect the degree of clonotype sharing among donors. Compared with non-shared clonotypes, the clonotypes found in all four sorted-subset donors had higher generation probabilities.

Donors were healthy HIV-negative adults with no recently reported acute infections or vaccinations. All donors were Caucasian adults living in Nashville, Tennessee, USA. CD4+ T cells were enriched by magnetic negative selection, after which naive cells were positively selected on CD45RA and the negative fraction was taken as the memory subset. Blood was collected by leukapheresis, and PBMCs were isolated by Ficoll-Histopaque density gradient centrifugation and then cryopreserved in liquid nitrogen vapor phase. Purity and quantity of every magnetically sorted T cell population were checked by analytical flow cytometry. Each sorted fraction had its genomic DNA isolated and then quantified by UV absorbance on a Nanodrop 2000c. The CDR3 holds 13 amino acids from the cysteine to the phenylalanine. Only the CDR3 DNA is retained, 39 bases long and in frame from the first base. The junction carries 10 bases between V and J, which are trimmed by 0 bases and 7 bases respectively. According to the germline V gene (reference sequence), CDR1 reads LNHDA and CDR2 reads SQIVND.

Using the deep immunoSEQ assay, TCR CDR3 regions were amplified from genomic DNA by multiplex PCR. Extracted genomic DNA from each cell subset was distributed evenly across all wells of several immunoSEQ 96-well plates, and each plate was treated as a replicate. For sorted subsets, roughly 200 ng of genomic DNA, equivalent to 25,000 to 35,000 T cell genomes, went into each replicate PCR. Purified libraries were quantified with a Qubit 3.0 fluorometer, sized on a Bioanalyzer 2100, and re-quantified with the KAPA Library Quantification kit. Every immunoSEQ 96-well plate was sequenced on a separate single-read 150-cycle Illumina NextSeq 550 flow cell. On the study's bioinformatics: Because the immunoSEQ output held only junctional sequences and lacked quality scores, the filtering could not match the filtering applied to full-length reads. Sequences were annotated with PyIR, a Python wrapper for IgBLAST v1.9, and V/J genes and CDR3 were assigned using IMGT germline references. Reads were filtered out if the reads had weak V/J assignments (E-value above 1e-6), no CDR3, stop codons, out-of-frame junctions, or ambiguous translated residues. V3J clonotypes were defined as sequences sharing the same inferred V gene, J gene, and CDR3 amino acid sequence. Percentage overlap between repertoires was calculated by dividing the number of shared unique clonotypes by the size of the smaller repertoire. RTK rarefaction, the Chao1 estimator, and Recon v2.1 estimates of unobserved clonotypes were used to assess repertoire richness. Generation probabilities were computed with OLGA for all TCRbeta clonotypes obtained by the gDNA method from several donors. The table was pulled from immuneACCESS by TCRdb, which kept in-frame rearrangements only. Such tables lose some clones; where checked, under half of the loss comes from unresolved V genes, and the rest has no known cause. V, J and clone size are taken as reported in that table, and D and trimming were inferred from the DNA itself. This sample lists 1.4 million to 1.5 million clones; roughly 96% were detected once. Approximately 1.1% of the sample rests with the top ten.

The rearranged segments are TRBV19 and TRBJ2-7; a tentative D call is TRBD2 (5 bases match). Material for sequencing was naive CD4+ T cells sorted from blood. In the paper's terms, the cell subset or site label means: CD45RA+ positively selected. The clonotype comes from a man aged 25-45 years in good health. The CDR3 reads as follows: CASSIEGGWEQYF. The bases read TGTGCCAGTAGTATAGAAGGAGGTTGGGAGCAGTACTTC. The CDR3 plus the reference TRBV19 and TRBJ2-7 genes for the other parts give the full variable domain: DGGITQSPKYLFRKEGQNVTLSCEQNLNHDAMYWYRQDPGQGLRLIYYSQIVNDFQKGDIAEGYSVSREKKESFPLTVTSAQKNPTAFYLCASSIEGGWEQYFGPGTRLTVT.